Listed below are T cell receptor beta chains from one sample, sequenced in a study of cytomegalovirus exposure and HLA in healthy donors. The protocol was immunoSEQ multiplex PCR, while the TCRdb copy is restricted to in-frame clones and leaves out a portion. This table holds about 160,000 clones, about four fifths found once. Sequenced input: PBMCs. The source is a girl aged 5-17 years in good health and CMV-seropositive. The CDR3 runs from the conserved cysteine through the conserved F or W.

v_call cdr3_aa
TRBV6-1 CASSRTSGGDEQYF
TRBV29-1 CSVGFSGRGIPDTQYF
TRBV30 CAWGQGQETQYF
TRBV28 CASSFTPYRGEMNTEAFF
TRBV6-1 CASSEFHGGQGARYGYTF
TRBV7-9 CASSRERTGDEQYF
TRBV28 CASSSQGAQPQHF
TRBV27 CASSSTSTGVEKLFF
TRBV5-1 CASSWQGQGDGYTF
TRBV7-3 CASSLTGTSGSYEQYF
TRBV18 CASSQNEGTGTYGYTF
TRBV18 CASSLSLQGNTEAFF
TRBV2 CASRADRTNEKLFF
TRBV7-8 CASSPPGEVVSYNEQFF
TRBV29-1 CSAQQAGGTYGYTF
TRBV6-4 CASSESPTGNNEQFF
TRBV21-1 CASSKCPVRLAEYNEQFF
TRBV28 CASTHLAPGQEVF
TRBV30 CAWSSVQETQYF
TRBV28 CASSDYTGELFF
TRBV6-1 CASSDSGLTDTQYF
TRBV25-1 CASSVPGTGANEKLFF
TRBV28 CASSFRRDPYEQYF
TRBV28 CASSWAGGVYEQYF
TRBV5-1 CASSSTLTGGNGELFF
TRBV4-3 CASSSDRVFGETQYF
TRBV10-3 CAISESIGQVYNEQFF
TRBV11-1 CASSYTGTGEETQYF
TRBV6-5 CASSVTGRQPQHF
TRBV7-2 CASSLSREVYEQYF
TRBV15 CATSRDPSGGAADTQYF
TRBV5-1 CASTTGGSAGELFF
TRBV4-1 CASSRIQGLDNYGYTF
TRBV5-1 CASSSAGSNNEKLFF
TRBV6-1 CASSARNTLYQETQYF